The entry below describes one T cell receptor beta chain. Its antigen is undetermined. The sample comes from a study of cytomegalovirus exposure and HLA in healthy donors. The PCR ran on 60 Vbeta and 13 Jbeta primers. Using immunoSEQ multiplex PCR, the repertoire was profiled, and TCRdb retains in-frame clones only, with some absent. The sample shows 100,000 to 150,000 clones, about 80% of them seen only once. Whole-study findings and limits: Researchers reported that a few CMV-associated chains were confirmed in vitro as CMV antigen-specific. As was reported, the HLA-A and HLA-B alleles of most subjects were accurately predicted from TCR beta sequences.

Looked up from germline, CDR1 is SGHAT and CDR2 is FQNNGV. This CDR3 spans 14 amino acids. The V end was cut by 1 base, the J end by 2 bases, with 6 bases between. The sample was PBMCs. The chain recombines TRBV11-2 with TRBJ1-5; D not resolved. This clonotype was sampled from a boy between 2 and 10 years old in good health and CMV-seronegative. The CDR3 protein is CASSLGSGNQPQHF. CDR3 DNA: TGTGCCAGCAGCTTAGGGTCAGGCAATCAGCCCCAGCATTTT.